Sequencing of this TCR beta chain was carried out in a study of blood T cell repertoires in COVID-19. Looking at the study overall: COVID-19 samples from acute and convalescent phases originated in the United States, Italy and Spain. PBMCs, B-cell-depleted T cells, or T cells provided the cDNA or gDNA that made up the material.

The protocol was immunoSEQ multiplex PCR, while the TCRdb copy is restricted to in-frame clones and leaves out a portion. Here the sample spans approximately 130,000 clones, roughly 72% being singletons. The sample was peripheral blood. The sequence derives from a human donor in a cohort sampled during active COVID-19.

CDR3 residues: CASNGREDSGYTF. The CDR3 coding sequence is TGTGCCAGTAATGGCCGAGAGGACTCCGGCTACACCTTC. This sequence joins TRBV19 and TRBJ1-2; no firm D call. V was pared by 7 bases and J by 8 bases, with 17 bases between. Germline assignment: CDR1 LNHDA and CDR2 SQIVND (reference sequence). The length of the CDR3 is 13 residues. Drawing the rest from reference TRBV19 and TRBJ1-2, the complete variable domain is DGGITQSPKYLFRKEGQNVTLSCEQNLNHDAMYWYRQDPGQGLRLIYYSQIVNDFQKGDIAEGYSVSREKKESFPLTVTSAQKNPTAFYLCASNGREDSGYTFGSGTRLTVV.